What follows is one T cell receptor beta chain and its context. Antigen unknown. This sample is part of a study of T cell responses to AZD1222 COVID-19 vaccine. As for the study in general: Combined were second doses at about 4 or about 12 weeks.

This CDR3 region has 14 residues. Germline CDR1 SGHAT, CDR2 FQNNGV. V lost 4 bases and J lost 4, with 11 bases in between. Produced via immunoSEQ multiplex PCR; TCRdb's table is partial and in-frame only. Altogether tens of thousands of clones are present, around 87% being singletons, with the ten largest covering approximately 25%. Overall study findings and caveats: The sample set comprised mostly white British donors with more females, and clonal diversity was possibly underestimated. The breadth and depth of Spike-specific TCRs increased once two AZD1222 doses had been given. Distributed over spike, vaccine-associated CD4 TCRs predominated at 160-218 and 743-854.

This receptor was identified in an adult in good health. The genes are TRBV11-2 and TRBJ1-3; D is possibly TRBD1 (6 bases). Sequenced material: peripheral blood, taken on day 0 of AZD1222 vaccination. CDR3 nucleotides: TGTGCCAGCAGCTCGACGACAGGAGGAAACACCATATATTTT. Protein product: CASSSTTGGNTIYF.